The sequence of this T cell receptor beta chain was determined in a study of blood T cell repertoires in COVID-19. Data came from immunoSEQ multiplex PCR; TCRdb stores just in-frame clones and leaves some out. The profile shows some 290,000 clones, approximately 87% of them singletons. The specimen was peripheral blood. This receptor was obtained from a man aged 55 to 70 who had recovered from COVID-19.

The CDR3 DNA is TGTGCCAGCTACGGACAGGGGCCGAGTAATGAGCAGTTCTTC. Protein sequence: CASYGQGPSNEQFF. The rearrangement links TRBV28 to TRBJ2-1, with 9 bases matching TRBD1. V shed 8 bases and J 7 bases; nucleotides not matched to a gene: 9. Per the germline V gene, CDR1 is MDHEN and CDR2 is SYDVKM. The CDR3 loop spans 14 amino acids.